The T cell receptor (beta chain) described here comes from a study of blood T cell repertoires in COVID-19. Background on the study: Samples representing acute and convalescent COVID-19 were sourced from the United States, Italy and Spain.

TCRdb keeps only in-frame clones here, not all; method: immunoSEQ multiplex PCR. This sample yields 55,000 to 75,000 clones, of which roughly 77% are seen a single time; about 9.8% belongs to the top ten. V was clipped by 7 bases and J by 1 base, with 14 bases between them. CDR1 is MDHEN, CDR2 SYDVKM, per germline. The CDR3 totals 14 residues. Sequencing was carried out using peripheral blood. The clonotype originates from a human donor in a cohort sampled during active COVID-19. The genes are TRBV28 and TRBJ2-7, with D possibly being TRBD2 (6 bases). CDR3 protein: CASTRGWGSYEQYF. The CDR3 DNA reads TGTGCCAGCACTCGGGGGTGGGGGTCCTACGAGCAGTACTTC. Combining the CDR3 with reference TRBV28 and TRBJ2-7 gives the whole variable domain DVKVTQSSRYLVKRTGEKVFLECVQDMDHENMFWYRQDPGLGLRLIYFSYDVKMKEKGDIPEGYSVSREKKERFSLILESASTNQTSMYLCASTRGWGSYEQYFGPGTRLTVT.